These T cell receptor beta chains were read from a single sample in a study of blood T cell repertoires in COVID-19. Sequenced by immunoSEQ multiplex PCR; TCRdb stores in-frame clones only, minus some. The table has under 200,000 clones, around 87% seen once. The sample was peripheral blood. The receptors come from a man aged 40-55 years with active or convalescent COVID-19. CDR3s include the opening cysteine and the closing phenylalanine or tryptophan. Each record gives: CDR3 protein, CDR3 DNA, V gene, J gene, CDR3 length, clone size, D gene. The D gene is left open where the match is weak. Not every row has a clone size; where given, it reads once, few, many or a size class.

CASSLSPGQAWVEQYF	TGTGCCAGCAGTTTAAGTCCGGGACAGGCCTGGGTTGAGCAGTACTTC	TRBV27	TRBJ2-7	16	-	TRBD1
CASSPRVSGANVLTF	TGTGCCAGCAGCCCCAGGGTCTCTGGGGCCAACGTCCTGACTTTC	TRBV27	TRBJ2-6	15	-	-
CASRSSTGLPRDYSNQPQHF	TGTGCAAGTCGCTCCTCGACGGGACTCCCGAGGGACTATAGCAATCAGCCCCAGCATTTT	TRBV12-2	TRBJ1-5	20	-	-
CATEPETTGELFF	TGTGCCACCGAACCAGAGACGACAGGGGAGCTGTTTTTT	TRBV18	TRBJ2-2	13	-	-
CASSQEGGPYNEQFF	TGCGCCAGCAGCCAAGAAGGGGGTCCCTACAATGAGCAGTTCTTC	TRBV4-1	TRBJ2-1	15	-	-
CASSLKLAGANEQFF	TGTGCCAGCAGCTTAAAACTAGCGGGGGCCAATGAGCAGTTCTTC	TRBV7-9	TRBJ2-1	15	-	TRBD2
CASSEAGTGDSYGYTF	TGTGCCAGCAGTGAAGCTGGGACAGGGGATTCCTATGGCTACACCTTC	TRBV6-1	TRBJ1-2	16	-	TRBD1
CAWGRDRGGQPQHF	TGTGCCTGGGGAAGGGATCGGGGTGGTCAGCCCCAGCATTTT	TRBV30	TRBJ1-5	14	once	-
CASSLMGPPDTQYF	TGTGCCAGCAGCTTAATGGGGCCTCCAGATACGCAGTATTTT	TRBV5-4	TRBJ2-3	14	-	-
CASSPGTGGANVLTF	TGTGCCAGCAGCCCCGGGACAGGGGGGGCCAACGTCCTGACTTTC	TRBV2	TRBJ2-6	15	-	TRBD1